Listed below are T cell receptor beta chains from one sample, sequenced in a study of cytomegalovirus exposure and HLA in healthy donors. Assay used: immunoSEQ multiplex PCR; TCRdb lists only in-frame clones, some missing. The sample lists approximately 160,000 clones; about four fifths were seen once. Sequenced material: PBMCs. The receptors here all came from a male donor in good health and CMV-seronegative. CDR3s include the opening cysteine and the closing phenylalanine or tryptophan. A D gene is named only where the DNA matches it firmly. Size tells how often a clone was seen (once, few, many) or the class of an expanded clone, and some rows leave it out.

D gene	CDR3 length	clone size	J gene	V gene	CDR3 protein	CDR3 DNA
.	15	.	TRBJ2-2	TRBV14	CASSQVRRAEGELFF	TGTGCCAGCAGCCAAGTACGACGTGCGGAAGGGGAGCTGTTTTTT
.	13	.	TRBJ2-2	TRBV2	CAREGENTGELFF	TGTGCCAGGGAGGGCGAAAACACCGGGGAGCTGTTTTTT
.	14	.	TRBJ1-5	TRBV6-1	CASSGAGVGQPQHF	TGTGCCAGCAGTGGGGCAGGGGTCGGGCAGCCCCAGCATTTT
TRBD1	15	.	TRBJ2-7	TRBV19	CASSIFTGDSYEQYF	TGTGCCAGTAGTATCTTTACAGGGGACTCCTACGAGCAGTACTTC
TRBD2	15	.	TRBJ2-1	TRBV4-3	CASSLAGGPFNEQFF	TGCGCCAGCAGCCTAGCGGGAGGGCCTTTCAATGAGCAGTTCTTC
.	14	.	TRBJ2-7	TRBV6-5	CASRMEQGPYEQYF	TGTGCCAGCAGAATGGAACAGGGACCATACGAGCAGTACTTC
.	13	.	TRBJ1-2	TRBV12-5	CASGAGANYGYTF	TGTGCTAGTGGGGCAGGGGCAAACTATGGCTACACCTTC
.	12	.	TRBJ2-5	TRBV6-5	CARKLYQETQYF	TGTGCCAGGAAACTGTACCAAGAGACCCAGTACTTC
TRBD2	16	.	TRBJ2-1	TRBV27	CASSGEAGGVNNEQFF	TGTGCCAGCAGTGGAGAAGCGGGAGGTGTTAACAATGAGCAGTTCTTC
.	15	.	TRBJ2-5	TRBV5-6	CASSLGDSIQETQYF	TGTGCCAGCAGCTTAGGAGACAGTATTCAAGAGACCCAGTACTTC
.	12	.	TRBJ2-3	TRBV19	CASKPGTDTQYF	TGTGCCAGTAAACCAGGCACAGATACGCAGTATTTT
.	16	once	TRBJ2-2	TRBV4-2	CASSQQGGMNTGELFF	TGTGCCAGCAGCCAGCAAGGCGGGATGAACACCGGGGAGCTGTTTTTT
TRBD1	14	.	TRBJ2-2	TRBV5-1	CASSRDRGTGELFF	TGCGCCAGCAGCCGGGACAGGGGCACCGGGGAGCTGTTTTTT
TRBD2	19	.	TRBJ2-2	TRBV19	CASRATKRLAGGNTGELFF	TGTGCCAGTAGGGCAACGAAGAGACTAGCGGGAGGGAACACCGGGGAGCTGTTTTTT
.	11	.	TRBJ1-2	TRBV2	CAGRVDGGYTF	TGTGCCGGTCGGGTCGACGGGGGCTACACCTTC
TRBD2	15	.	TRBJ2-2	TRBV6-5	CASSTIAGGTGELFF	TGTGCCAGCAGTACCATAGCGGGGGGCACCGGGGAGCTGTTTTTT
TRBD1	16	.	TRBJ1-3	TRBV4-1	CASSQGGQLSGNTIYF	TGCGCCAGCAGCCAGGGGGGACAGCTCTCTGGAAACACCATATATTTT
.	12	.	TRBJ1-1	TRBV6-4	CASSDSATEAFF	TGTGCCAGCAGTGACTCTGCTACCGAAGCTTTCTTT
TRBD2	16	few	TRBJ2-5	TRBV7-3	CASSPTATSGQETQYF	TGTGCCAGCAGCCCTACCGCCACTAGCGGACAAGAGACCCAGTACTTC
.	14	.	TRBJ1-6	TRBV19	CASSNGQPNSPLHF	TGTGCCAGTAGTAATGGACAGCCAAATTCACCCCTCCACTTT
.	15	.	TRBJ2-7	TRBV6-6	CASSYSRTASYEQYF	TGTGCCAGCAGTTACTCAAGGACAGCCTCCTACGAGCAGTACTTC
.	16	.	TRBJ1-4	TRBV28	CASSLSGLATNEKLFF	TGTGCCAGCAGTTTGAGCGGTCTAGCAACTAATGAAAAACTGTTTTTT
TRBD1	17	.	TRBJ2-7	TRBV27	CASSLLVRGTGGHEQYF	TGTGCCAGCAGTTTATTGGTACGGGGGACAGGGGGCCACGAGCAGTACTTC
TRBD1	15	.	TRBJ1-1	TRBV30	CAWSRLDRANTEAFF	TGTGCCTGGAGCAGATTGGACAGGGCGAACACTGAAGCTTTCTTT
.	11	.	TRBJ2-7	TRBV28	CASSSVYEQYF	TGTGCCAGCAGTTCGGTGTACGAGCAGTACTTC
.	15	.	TRBJ1-2	TRBV4-1	CASSPLIRENYGYTF	TGCGCCAGCAGCCCTCTCATCCGGGAAAACTATGGCTACACCTTC
.	14	.	TRBJ2-7	TRBV5-1	CASSYSTGKEEQYF	TGCGCCAGCAGCTATAGTACAGGAAAGGAGGAGCAGTACTTC
TRBD2	13	.	TRBJ2-2	TRBV2	CASTRGGTGELFF	TGTGCCAGCACGCGGGGGGGAACCGGGGAGCTGTTTTTT
TRBD2	21	.	TRBJ2-7	TRBV5-3	CARSFPSAAILKPGGLYEQYF	TGTGCCAGAAGCTTTCCTTCAGCGGCTATTCTTAAACCGGGGGGTCTTTACGAGCAGTACTTC
.	17	.	TRBJ2-2	TRBV18	CASSPPSAGLNTGELFF	TGTGCCAGCTCACCACCATCCGCGGGGCTTAACACCGGGGAGCTGTTTTTT
TRBD2	15	.	TRBJ2-1	TRBV9	CASSEGLAAYNEQFF	TGTGCCAGCAGCGAGGGACTAGCGGCCTACAATGAGCAGTTCTTC
.	15	.	TRBJ1-2	TRBV27	CASSLSGQGNYGYTF	TGTGCCAGCAGTTTATCAGGGCAGGGTAACTATGGCTACACCTTC
.	12	.	TRBJ1-2	TRBV25-1	CASSDRGYGYTF	TGTGCCAGCAGTGACAGGGGCTATGGCTACACCTTC
TRBD1	13	.	TRBJ1-2	TRBV28	CASTSGGVYGYTF	TGTGCCAGCACGTCAGGGGGCGTCTATGGCTACACCTTC
.	16	once	TRBJ1-3	TRBV29-1	CSVELVVAQGGNTIYF	TGCAGCGTTGAATTGGTGGTGGCCCAGGGGGGAAACACCATATATTTT
.	14	.	TRBJ1-4	TRBV11-2	CASSPGTTNEKLFF	TGTGCCAGCAGCCCCGGGACAACTAATGAAAAACTGTTTTTT
.	13	.	TRBJ1-3	TRBV11-1	CASEGLSGNTIYF	TGTGCCAGCGAGGGTTTATCTGGAAACACCATATATTTT
.	15	.	TRBJ1-6	TRBV9	CASSVNVALFSPLHF	TGTGCCAGCAGCGTAAATGTAGCCCTATTTTCACCCCTCCACTTT
TRBD2	16	.	TRBJ2-5	TRBV5-6	CASAPTVISGTETQYF	TGTGCCAGCGCACCGACGGTGATTAGCGGGACAGAGACCCAGTACTTC
.	14	.	TRBJ2-2	TRBV5-1	CASSEGTNTGELFF	TGCGCCAGCAGCGAAGGGACAAACACCGGGGAGCTGTTTTTT
.	13	.	TRBJ2-2	TRBV7-3	CASSPPRAGELFF	TGTGCCAGCAGTCCTCCTAGAGCCGGGGAGCTGTTTTTT
TRBD1	14	.	TRBJ2-7	TRBV15	CATSLHRDSSEQYF	TGTGCCACCAGCCTTCACCGGGACAGTTCCGAGCAGTACTTC
TRBD2	15	.	TRBJ2-1	TRBV11-3	CASSLDPGGSNEQFF	TGTGCCAGCAGCTTAGATCCAGGCGGGAGCAATGAGCAGTTCTTC
.	13	.	TRBJ1-2	TRBV12-5	CASGLEDYYGYTF	TGTGCTAGTGGTTTGGAAGACTACTATGGCTACACCTTC
TRBD2	16	.	TRBJ2-7	TRBV28	CASSNPGASGAHEQYF	TGTGCCAGCAGTAATCCCGGGGCTAGCGGGGCCCACGAGCAGTACTTC
TRBD1	15	.	TRBJ2-2	TRBV9	CASSVVAGGTGELFF	TGTGCCAGCAGCGTAGTAGCAGGGGGCACCGGGGAGCTGTTTTTT
TRBD1	15	.	TRBJ1-1	TRBV9	CASSPHQGGNTEAFF	TGTGCCAGCAGCCCCCATCAGGGGGGGAACACTGAAGCTTTCTTT
.	15	.	TRBJ1-3	TRBV5-8	CASSLGAGSGNTIYF	TGTGCCAGCAGCTTGGGGGCAGGCTCTGGAAACACCATATATTTT
.	13	once	TRBJ2-7	TRBV5-6	CASSVESGYEQYF	TGTGCCAGCAGCGTCGAGTCGGGCTACGAGCAGTACTTC
.	10	.	TRBJ1-2	TRBV20-1	CSDKSNGYTF	TGCAGTGACAAGTCAAATGGCTACACCTTC
TRBD2	13	.	TRBJ2-7	TRBV12-5	CASGLWEGYEQYF	TGTGCTAGTGGTTTATGGGAGGGATACGAGCAGTACTTC
TRBD1	16	.	TRBJ2-7	TRBV7-9	CASSLNFGDRNHEQYF	TGTGCCAGCAGCTTAAATTTTGGGGACAGGAACCACGAGCAGTACTTC
TRBD1	21	.	TRBJ2-7	TRBV5-3	CARSLVGGDRGPLWCSYEQYF	TGTGCCAGAAGCCTGGTAGGAGGAGACAGGGGCCCTCTTTGGTGCTCCTACGAGCAGTACTTC
TRBD1	15	.	TRBJ2-2	TRBV27	CASGPGDRAGGELFF	TGTGCCAGCGGACCCGGAGACAGGGCAGGCGGGGAGCTGTTTTTT
TRBD1	14	.	TRBJ1-5	TRBV29-1	CSVKQTGINQPQHF	TGCAGCGTCAAACAGACAGGGATCAATCAGCCCCAGCATTTT
TRBD2	15	.	TRBJ2-1	TRBV5-1	CASSFGGSSYNEQFF	TGCGCCAGCAGCTTTGGCGGGAGCTCCTACAATGAGCAGTTCTTC
TRBD2	13	.	TRBJ2-7	TRBV19	CASSRTSGYEQYF	TGTGCCAGTAGTCGGACTAGCGGGTACGAGCAGTACTTC